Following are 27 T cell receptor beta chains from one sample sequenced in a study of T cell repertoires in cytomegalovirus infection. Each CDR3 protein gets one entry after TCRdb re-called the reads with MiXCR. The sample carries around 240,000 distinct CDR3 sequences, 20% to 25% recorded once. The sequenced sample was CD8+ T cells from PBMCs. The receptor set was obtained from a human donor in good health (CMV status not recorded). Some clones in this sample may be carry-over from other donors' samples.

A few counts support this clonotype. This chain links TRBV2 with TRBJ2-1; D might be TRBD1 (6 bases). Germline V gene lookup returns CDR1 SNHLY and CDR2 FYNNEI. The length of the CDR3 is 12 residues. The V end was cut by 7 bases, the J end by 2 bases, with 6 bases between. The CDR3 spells CASNRAYNEQFF. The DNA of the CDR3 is TGTGCCAGCAACAGGGCCTACAATGAGCAGTTCTTC.

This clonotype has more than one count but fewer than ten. CDR3 region: CSARRSNEQYF. The DNA for the CDR3 is TGCAGTGCGCGTAGGTCCAACGAGCAGTACTTC. The chain couples TRBV20-1 to TRBJ2-7, with D uncertain. The V end lost 6 bases, the J end lost 5 bases, and 11 bases lay between the germline ends. This CDR3 comprises 11 residues. In germline, CDR1 is DFQATT, CDR2 SNEGSKA (reference sequence).

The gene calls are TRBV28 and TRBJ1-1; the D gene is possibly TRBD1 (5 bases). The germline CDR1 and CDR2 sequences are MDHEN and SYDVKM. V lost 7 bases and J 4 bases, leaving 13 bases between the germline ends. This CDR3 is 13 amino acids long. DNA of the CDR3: TGTGCCAGCAACCCCACGGGGGGCACTGAAGCTTTCTTT. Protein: CASNPTGGTEAFF. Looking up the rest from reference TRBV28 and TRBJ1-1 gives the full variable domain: DVKVTQSSRYLVKRTGEKVFLECVQDMDHENMFWYRQDPGLGLRLIYFSYDVKMKEKGDIPEGYSVSREKKERFSLILESASTNQTSMYLCASNPTGGTEAFFGQGTRLTVV.

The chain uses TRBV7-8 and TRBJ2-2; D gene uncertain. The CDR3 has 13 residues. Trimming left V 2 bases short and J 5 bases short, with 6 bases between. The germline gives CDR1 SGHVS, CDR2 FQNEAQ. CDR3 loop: CASSLTTTGELFF. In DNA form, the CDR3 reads TGTGCCAGCAGCTTAACCACAACCGGGGAGCTGTTTTTT.

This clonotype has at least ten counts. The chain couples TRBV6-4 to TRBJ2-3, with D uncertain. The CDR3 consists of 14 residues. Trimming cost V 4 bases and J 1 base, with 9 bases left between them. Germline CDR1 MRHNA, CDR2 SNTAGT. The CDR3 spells CASSASLGTDTQYF. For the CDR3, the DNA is TGTGCCAGCAGTGCGTCACTTGGCACAGATACGCAGTATTTT.

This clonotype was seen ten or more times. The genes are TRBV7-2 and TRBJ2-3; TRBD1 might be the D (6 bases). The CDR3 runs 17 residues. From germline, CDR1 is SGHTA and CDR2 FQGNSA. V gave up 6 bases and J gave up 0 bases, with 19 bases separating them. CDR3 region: CASRFRGLTGSTDTQYF. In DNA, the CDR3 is TGTGCCAGCAGGTTTAGGGGGTTGACAGGTAGCACAGATACGCAGTATTTT.

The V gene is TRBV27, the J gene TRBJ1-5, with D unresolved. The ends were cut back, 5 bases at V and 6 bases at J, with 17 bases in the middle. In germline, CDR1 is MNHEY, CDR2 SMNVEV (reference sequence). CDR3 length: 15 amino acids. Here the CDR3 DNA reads TGTGCCAGCAGTCTCTTTCAAGGACGTGGTCAGCCCCAGCATTTT. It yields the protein CASSLFQGRGQPQHF.

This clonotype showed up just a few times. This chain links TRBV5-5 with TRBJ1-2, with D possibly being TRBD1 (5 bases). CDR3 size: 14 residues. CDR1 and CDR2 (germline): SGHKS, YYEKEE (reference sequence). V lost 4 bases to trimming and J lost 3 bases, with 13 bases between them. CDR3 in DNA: TGTGCCAGCAGCCTTCCGGGGGAATACTATGGCTACACCTTC. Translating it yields CASSLPGEYYGYTF. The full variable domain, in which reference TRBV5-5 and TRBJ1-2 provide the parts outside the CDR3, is DAGVTQSPTHLIKTRGQQVTLRCSPISGHKSVSWYQQVLGQGPQFIFQYYEKEERGRGNFPDRFSARQFPNYSSELNVNALLLGDSALYLCASSLPGEYYGYTFGSGTRLTVV.

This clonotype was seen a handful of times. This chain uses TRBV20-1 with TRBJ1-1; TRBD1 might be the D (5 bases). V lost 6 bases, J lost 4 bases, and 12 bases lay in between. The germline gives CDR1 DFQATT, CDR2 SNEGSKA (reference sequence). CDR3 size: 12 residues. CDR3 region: CSAPPTATEAFF. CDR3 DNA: TGCAGTGCCCCCCCGACAGCCACTGAAGCTTTCTTT.

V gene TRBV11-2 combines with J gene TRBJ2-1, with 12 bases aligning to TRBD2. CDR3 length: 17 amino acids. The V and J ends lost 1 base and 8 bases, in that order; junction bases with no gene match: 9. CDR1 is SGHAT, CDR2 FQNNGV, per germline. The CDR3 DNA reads TGTGCCAGCAGCTTAGGCACTCTAGCGGGGGGGGGCGATGAGCAGTTCTTC. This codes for CASSLGTLAGGGDEQFF.

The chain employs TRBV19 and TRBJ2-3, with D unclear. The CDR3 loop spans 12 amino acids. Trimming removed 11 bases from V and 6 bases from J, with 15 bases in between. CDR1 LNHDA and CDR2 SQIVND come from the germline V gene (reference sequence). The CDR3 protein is CASGRAWDTQYF. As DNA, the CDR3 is TGTGCCTCGGGCCGGGCATGGGATACGCAGTATTTT.

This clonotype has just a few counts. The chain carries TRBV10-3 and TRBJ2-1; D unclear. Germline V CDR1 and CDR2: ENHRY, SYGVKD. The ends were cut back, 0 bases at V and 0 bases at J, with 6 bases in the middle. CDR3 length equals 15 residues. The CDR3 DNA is TGTGCCATCAGTGAGTCTCAGAGCTCCTACAATGAGCAGTTCTTC. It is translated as CAISESQSSYNEQFF.

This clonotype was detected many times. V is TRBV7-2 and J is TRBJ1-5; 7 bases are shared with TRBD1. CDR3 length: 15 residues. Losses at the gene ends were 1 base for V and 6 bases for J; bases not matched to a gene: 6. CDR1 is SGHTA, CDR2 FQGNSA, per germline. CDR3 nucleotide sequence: TGTGCCAGCAGCTTAGTGCAGGGGGTCAGTCAGCCCCAGCATTTT. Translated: CASSLVQGVSQPQHF.

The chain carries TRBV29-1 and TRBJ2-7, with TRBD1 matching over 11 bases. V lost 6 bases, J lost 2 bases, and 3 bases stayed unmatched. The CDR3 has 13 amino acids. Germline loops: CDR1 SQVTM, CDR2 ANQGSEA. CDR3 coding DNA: TGCAGCGTAGGACAGGGGGCCCCCTACGAGCAGTACTTC. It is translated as CSVGQGAPYEQYF.

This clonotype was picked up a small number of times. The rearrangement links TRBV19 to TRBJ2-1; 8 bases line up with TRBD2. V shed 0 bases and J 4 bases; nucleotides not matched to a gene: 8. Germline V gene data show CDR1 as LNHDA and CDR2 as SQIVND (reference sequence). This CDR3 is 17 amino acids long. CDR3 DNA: TGTGCCAGTAGTATAGACTCCGAAGCGGGGGCATACAATGAGCAGTTCTTC. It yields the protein CASSIDSEAGAYNEQFF.

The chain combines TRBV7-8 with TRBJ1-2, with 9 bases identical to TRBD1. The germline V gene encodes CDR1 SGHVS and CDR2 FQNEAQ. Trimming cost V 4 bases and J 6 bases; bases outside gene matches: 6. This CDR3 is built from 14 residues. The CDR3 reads CASSWYRGQDGYTF. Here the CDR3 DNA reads TGTGCCAGCAGCTGGTACAGGGGGCAGGATGGCTACACCTTC.

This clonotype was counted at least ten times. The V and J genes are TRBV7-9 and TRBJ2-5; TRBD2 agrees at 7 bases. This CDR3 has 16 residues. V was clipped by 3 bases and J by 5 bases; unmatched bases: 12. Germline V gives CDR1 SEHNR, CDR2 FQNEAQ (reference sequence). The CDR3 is CASSFRDYPRAETQYF. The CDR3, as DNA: TGTGCCAGCAGCTTCCGGGACTATCCCAGGGCGGAGACCCAGTACTTC.

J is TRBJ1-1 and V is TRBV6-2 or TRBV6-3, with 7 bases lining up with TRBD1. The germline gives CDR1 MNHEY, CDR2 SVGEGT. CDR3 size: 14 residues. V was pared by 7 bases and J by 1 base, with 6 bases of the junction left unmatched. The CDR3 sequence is CASNLDRPNTEAFF. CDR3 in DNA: TGTGCCAGCAACCTGGACAGGCCGAACACTGAAGCTTTCTTT.

In DNA form, the CDR3 reads TGCGCCAGCAGCCCTAGACTAGCGGGGGGATCCTACAATGAGCAGTTCTTC. Amino acids: CASSPRLAGGSYNEQFF. The J gene is TRBJ2-1, the V gene TRBV4-1, with 13 bases fitting TRBD2. With V trimmed by 4 bases and J by 1 base, 4 bases remained unmatched. CDR1 MGHRA and CDR2 YSYEKL come from the germline V gene. The CDR3 runs 17 residues.

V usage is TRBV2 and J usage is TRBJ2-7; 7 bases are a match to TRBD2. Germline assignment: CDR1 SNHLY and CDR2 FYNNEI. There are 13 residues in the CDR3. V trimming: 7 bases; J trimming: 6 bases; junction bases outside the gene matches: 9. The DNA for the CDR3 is TGTGCCAGCACCCTTCCAGGGACTATCGAGCAGTACTTC. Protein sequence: CASTLPGTIEQYF.

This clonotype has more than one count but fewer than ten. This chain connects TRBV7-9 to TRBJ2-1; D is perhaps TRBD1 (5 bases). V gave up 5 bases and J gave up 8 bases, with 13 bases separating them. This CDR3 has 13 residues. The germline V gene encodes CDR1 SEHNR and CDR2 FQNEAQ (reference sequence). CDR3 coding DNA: TGTGCCAGCAGCCCAGACAGTAGGGATGAGCAGTTCTTC. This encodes CASSPDSRDEQFF.

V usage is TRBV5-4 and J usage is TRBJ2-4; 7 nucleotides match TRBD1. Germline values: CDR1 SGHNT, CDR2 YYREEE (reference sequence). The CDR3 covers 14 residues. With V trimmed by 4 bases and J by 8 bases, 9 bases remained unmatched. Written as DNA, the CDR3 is TGTGCCAGCAGCAGCCGGGACAGCCAAGACATTCAGTACTTC. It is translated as CASSSRDSQDIQYF.

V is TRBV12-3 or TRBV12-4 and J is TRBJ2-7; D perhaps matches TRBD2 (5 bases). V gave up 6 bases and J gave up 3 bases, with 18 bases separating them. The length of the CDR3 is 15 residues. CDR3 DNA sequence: TGTGCCAGCAGCACGGGCTGGGAGACTTTCTACGAGCAGTACTTC. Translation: CASSTGWETFYEQYF.

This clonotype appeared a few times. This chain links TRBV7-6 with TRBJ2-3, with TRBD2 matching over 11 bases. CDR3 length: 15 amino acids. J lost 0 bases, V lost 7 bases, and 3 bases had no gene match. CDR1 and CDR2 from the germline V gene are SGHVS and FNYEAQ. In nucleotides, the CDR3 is TGTGCCAGCACTAGACTAGCGGGGAGCACAGATACGCAGTATTTT. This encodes CASTRLAGSTDTQYF.

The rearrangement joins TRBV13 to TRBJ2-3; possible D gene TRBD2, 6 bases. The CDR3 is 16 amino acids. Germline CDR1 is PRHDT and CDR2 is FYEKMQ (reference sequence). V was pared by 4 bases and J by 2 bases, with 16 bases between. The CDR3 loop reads CASSYIAEIFTDTQYF. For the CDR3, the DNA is TGTGCCAGCAGCTACATAGCGGAGATATTCACAGATACGCAGTATTTT.

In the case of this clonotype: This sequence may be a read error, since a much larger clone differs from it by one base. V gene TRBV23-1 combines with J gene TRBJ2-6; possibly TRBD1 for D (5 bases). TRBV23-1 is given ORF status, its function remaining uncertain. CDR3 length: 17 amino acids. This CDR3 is CASSHPAREAGADVLTF. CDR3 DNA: TGCGCCAGCAGTCACCCCGCCAGGGAAGCTGGGGCCGACGTCCTGACTTTC.

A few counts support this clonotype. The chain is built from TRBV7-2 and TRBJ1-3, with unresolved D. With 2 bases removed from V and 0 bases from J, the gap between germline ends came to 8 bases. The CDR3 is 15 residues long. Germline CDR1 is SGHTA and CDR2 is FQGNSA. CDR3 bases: TGTGCCAGCAGCTTAACCTTTGACTCTGGAAACACCATATATTTT. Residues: CASSLTFDSGNTIYF.